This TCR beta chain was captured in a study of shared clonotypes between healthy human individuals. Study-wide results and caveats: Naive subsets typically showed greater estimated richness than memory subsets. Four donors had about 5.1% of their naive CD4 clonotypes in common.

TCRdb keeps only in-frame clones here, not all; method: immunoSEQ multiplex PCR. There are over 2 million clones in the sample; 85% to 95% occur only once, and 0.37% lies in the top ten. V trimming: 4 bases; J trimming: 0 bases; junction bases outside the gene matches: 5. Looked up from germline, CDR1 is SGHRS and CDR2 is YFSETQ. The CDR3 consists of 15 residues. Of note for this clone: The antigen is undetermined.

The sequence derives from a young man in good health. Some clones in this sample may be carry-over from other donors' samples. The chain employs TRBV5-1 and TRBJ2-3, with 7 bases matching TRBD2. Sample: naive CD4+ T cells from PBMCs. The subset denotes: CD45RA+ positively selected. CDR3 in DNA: TGCGCCAGCAGCCCTTGGGGGGGGAGCACAGATACGCAGTATTTT. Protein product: CASSPWGGSTDTQYF.